The rows below give T cell receptor beta chains drawn from one sample of a study of monozygotic twins with inflammatory bowel disease. TCRdb reanalyzed the 5' RACE reads and collapses them to one entry per CDR3 protein, without DNA. The sample data list roughly 200,000 distinct CDR3 sequences. The sample consisted of blood. The receptors derive from a human donor with ulcerative colitis or Crohn's disease, or a healthy co-twin of an affected twin (not recorded which). The CDR3 runs from the conserved cysteine through the conserved F or W.

CASSEGFLTGELFF	TRBV2	TRBJ2-2
CATSESGFEQYF	TRBV24-1	TRBJ2-7
CASSAQGISEKLFF	TRBV11-2	TRBJ1-4
CASSRTVGYTGELFF	TRBV7-9	TRBJ2-2
CASSQLAGGRYEQYF	TRBV14	TRBJ2-7
CASRPHVTGANVLTF	TRBV5-5	TRBJ2-6
CSASVLPQAWGEAFF	TRBV20-1	TRBJ1-1
CASSYSPSGDQVDTQYF	TRBV6-5	TRBJ2-3
CASSSDMEQFF	TRBV11-3	TRBJ2-1
CASSLLSHLATNEKLFF	TRBV7-9	TRBJ1-4
CSVGTNYGYTF	TRBV29-1	TRBJ1-2
CASSLHNEAFF	TRBV11-2	TRBJ1-1
CASSTGVTEAFF	TRBV2	TRBJ1-1
CASSLGTENEKLFF	TRBV5-1	TRBJ1-4
CASSQLDRDHTGELFF	TRBV7-3	TRBJ2-2
CASRSGYANIQYF	TRBV5-1	TRBJ2-4
CSARDTGRFLNEQFF	TRBV20-1	TRBJ2-1
CASSFGTSGQETQYF	TRBV5-1	TRBJ2-5
CSASHRGQNIQYF	TRBV20-1	TRBJ2-4
CASSFSGTLDGELFF	TRBV5-1	TRBJ2-2
CASSPNRPIHEQYF	TRBV3-1	TRBJ2-7
CASSFQGENTGELFF	TRBV5-1	TRBJ2-2
CSATIAGGPFYEQYF	TRBV20-1	TRBJ2-7
CATSDSTGTSGGGDTQYF	TRBV24-1	TRBJ2-3
CASSPPLGGSGYTF	TRBV18	TRBJ1-2
CASSGQAISGANVLTF	TRBV6-1	TRBJ2-6
CASSLDHGEKLFF	TRBV5-4	TRBJ1-4
CASSLGSGLSTDTQYF	TRBV5-1	TRBJ2-3
CATSDSNSNQPQHF	TRBV24-1	TRBJ1-5
CASSLRLQTSGYNEQFF	TRBV7-2	TRBJ2-1
CASSPVSGTQHF	TRBV7-8	TRBJ1-5
CASSEDPGGSYNEQFF	TRBV6-1	TRBJ2-1
CASSEARGWETQYF	TRBV2	TRBJ2-5
CASSYLAGGADTQYF	TRBV5-5	TRBJ2-3
CASSEGVSLADEAFF	TRBV2	TRBJ1-1
CASSQEQYMNTEAFF	TRBV4-1	TRBJ1-1
CAISEGGILPNYGYTF	TRBV10-3	TRBJ1-2
CASSLAYGRQIDSPLHF	TRBV7-6	TRBJ1-6
CSARTINQPQHF	TRBV20-1	TRBJ1-5
CASSPGGLSNQPQHF	TRBV7-9	TRBJ1-5
CASSPPPGRVDTEAFF	TRBV19	TRBJ1-1
CASSLRGGRTDTQYF	TRBV5-4	TRBJ2-3
CASSGGGPTGELFF	TRBV2	TRBJ2-2
CASSLDPAGGLETQYF	TRBV5-1	TRBJ2-5
CASSRADSGNTIYF	TRBV5-1	TRBJ1-3
CASSLGGGLSQPQQF	TRBV12-3/TRBV12-4	TRBJ1-5
CASSLMGGGTYEQYF	TRBV7-3	TRBJ2-7
CASSQGQGNTGELFF	TRBV5-1	TRBJ2-2
CSAGPGVKNIQYF	TRBV20-1	TRBJ2-4
CASSQGGLHEQYF	TRBV3-1	TRBJ2-7
CASSFRDRDDEQYF	TRBV5-1	TRBJ2-7
CASSPAYGNSPLHF	TRBV28	TRBJ1-6
CAISEPSGYRGSDGYTF	TRBV10-3	TRBJ1-2
CASSQDHSASGYTF	TRBV3-1	TRBJ1-2
CASSLVQYTEAFF	TRBV5-6	TRBJ1-1
CASSLATGGNEQYF	TRBV7-2	TRBJ2-7
CASSLVASAVGNTIYF	TRBV7-2	TRBJ1-3